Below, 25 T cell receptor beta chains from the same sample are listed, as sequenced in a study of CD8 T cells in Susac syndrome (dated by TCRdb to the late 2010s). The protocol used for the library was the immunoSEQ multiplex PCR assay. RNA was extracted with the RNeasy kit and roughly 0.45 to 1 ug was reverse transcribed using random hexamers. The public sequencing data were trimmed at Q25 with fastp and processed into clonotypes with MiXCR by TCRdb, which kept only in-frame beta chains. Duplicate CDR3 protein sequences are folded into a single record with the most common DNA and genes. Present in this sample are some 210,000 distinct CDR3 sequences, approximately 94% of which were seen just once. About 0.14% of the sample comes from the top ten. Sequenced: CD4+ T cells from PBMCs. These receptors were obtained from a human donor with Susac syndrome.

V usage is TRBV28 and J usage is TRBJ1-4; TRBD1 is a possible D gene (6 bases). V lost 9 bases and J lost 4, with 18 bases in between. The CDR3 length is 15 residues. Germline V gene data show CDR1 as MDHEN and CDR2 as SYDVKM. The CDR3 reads CASWSGGKDNEKLFF. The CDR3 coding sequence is TGTGCCAGTTGGTCCGGGGGCAAGGATAATGAAAAACTGTTTTTT.

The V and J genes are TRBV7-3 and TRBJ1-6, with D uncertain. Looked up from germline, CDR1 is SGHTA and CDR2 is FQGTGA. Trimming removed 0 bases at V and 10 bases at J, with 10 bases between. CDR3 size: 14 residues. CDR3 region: CASSLTESPSPLHF. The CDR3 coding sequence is TGTGCCAGCAGCTTAACGGAATCTCCCTCACCCCTCCACTTT.

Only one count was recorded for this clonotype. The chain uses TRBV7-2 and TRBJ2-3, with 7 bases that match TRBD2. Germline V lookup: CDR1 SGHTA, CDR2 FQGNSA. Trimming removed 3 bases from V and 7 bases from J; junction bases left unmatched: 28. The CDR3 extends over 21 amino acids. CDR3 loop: CASSFATKDPPTDSGLYTQYF. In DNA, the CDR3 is TGTGCCAGCAGCTTCGCCACAAAAGACCCGCCAACCGATAGCGGGCTCTATACGCAGTATTTT.

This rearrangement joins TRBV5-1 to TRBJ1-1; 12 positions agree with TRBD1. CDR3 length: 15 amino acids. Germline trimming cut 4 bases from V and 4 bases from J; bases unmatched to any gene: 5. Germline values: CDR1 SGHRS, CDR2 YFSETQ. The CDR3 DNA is TGCGCCAGCAGCCCAGGGACAGGGGGCGGCACTGAAGCTTTCTTT. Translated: CASSPGTGGGTEAFF.

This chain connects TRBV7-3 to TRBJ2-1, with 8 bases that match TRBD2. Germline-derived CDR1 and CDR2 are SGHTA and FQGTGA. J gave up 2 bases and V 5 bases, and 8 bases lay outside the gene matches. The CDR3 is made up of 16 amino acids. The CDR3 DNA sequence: TGTGCCAGCAGCCCGAAGACTAGCGTACCCTACAATGAGCAGTTCTTC. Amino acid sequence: CASSPKTSVPYNEQFF. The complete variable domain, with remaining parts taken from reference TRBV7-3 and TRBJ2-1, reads GAGVSQTPSNKVTEKGKYVELRCDPISGHTALYWYRQSLGQGPEFLIYFQGTGAADDSGLPNDRFFAVRPEGSVSTLKIQRTERGDSAVYLCASSPKTSVPYNEQFFGPGTRLTVL.

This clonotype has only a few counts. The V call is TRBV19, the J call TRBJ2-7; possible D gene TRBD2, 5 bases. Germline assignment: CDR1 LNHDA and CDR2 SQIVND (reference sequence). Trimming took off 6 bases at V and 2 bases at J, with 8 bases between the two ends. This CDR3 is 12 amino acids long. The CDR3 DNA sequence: TGTGCCAGTAGCGGACTTACCTACGAGCAGTACTTC. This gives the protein CASSGLTYEQYF. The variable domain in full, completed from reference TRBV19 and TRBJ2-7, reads DGGITQSPKYLFRKEGQNVTLSCEQNLNHDAMYWYRQDPGQGLRLIYYSQIVNDFQKGDIAEGYSVSREKKESFPLTVTSAQKNPTAFYLCASSGLTYEQYFGPGTRLTVT.

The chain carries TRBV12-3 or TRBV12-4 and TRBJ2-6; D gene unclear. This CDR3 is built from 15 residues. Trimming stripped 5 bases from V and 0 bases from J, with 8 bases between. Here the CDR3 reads CASSPDLSGANVLTF. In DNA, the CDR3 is TGTGCCAGCAGTCCGGACCTCTCTGGGGCCAACGTCCTGACTTTC.

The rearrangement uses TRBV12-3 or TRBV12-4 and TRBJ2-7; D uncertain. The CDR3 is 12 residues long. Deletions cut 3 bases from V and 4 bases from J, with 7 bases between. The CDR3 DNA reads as TGTGCCAGCAGTTTGCTAGATTACGAGCAGTACTTC. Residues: CASSLLDYEQYF.

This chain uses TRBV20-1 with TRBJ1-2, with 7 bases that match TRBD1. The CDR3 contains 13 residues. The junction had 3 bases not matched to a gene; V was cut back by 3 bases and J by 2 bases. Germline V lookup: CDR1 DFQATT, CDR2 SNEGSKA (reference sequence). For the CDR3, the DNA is TGCAGTGCTAGGGGACAGTTGAACTATGGCTACACCTTC. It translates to CSARGQLNYGYTF.

As DNA, the CDR3 is TGTGCCAGCAGCCAGATCCGGGACAGGGGAAATGAAAAACTGTTTTTT. Translated, it gives CASSQIRDRGNEKLFF. The chain has TRBV16 and TRBJ1-4, with 10 bases aligning to TRBD1. The J segment lost 5 bases and the V segment lost 3 bases, leaving 6 bases of the junction unmatched. CDR3 length: 16 residues. Germline V gives CDR1 KGHSY, CDR2 FQNENV. Filled out from reference TRBV16 and TRBJ1-4, the complete variable domain reads GEEVAQTPKHLVRGEGQKAKLYCAPIKGHSYVFWYQQVLKNEFKFLISFQNENVFDETGMPKERFSAKCLPNSPCSLEIQATKLEDSAVYFCASSQIRDRGNEKLFFGSGTQLSVL.

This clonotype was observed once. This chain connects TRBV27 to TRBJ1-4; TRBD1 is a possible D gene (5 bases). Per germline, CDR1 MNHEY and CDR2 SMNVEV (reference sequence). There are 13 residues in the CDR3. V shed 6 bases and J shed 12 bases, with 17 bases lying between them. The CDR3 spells CASRQGREAELFF. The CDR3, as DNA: TGTGCCAGCAGGCAGGGACGGGAGGCGGAACTGTTTTTT.

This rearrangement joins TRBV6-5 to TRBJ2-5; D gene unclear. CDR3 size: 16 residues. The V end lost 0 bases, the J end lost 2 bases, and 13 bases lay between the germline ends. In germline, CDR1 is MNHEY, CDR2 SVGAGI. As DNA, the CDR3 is TGTGCCAGCAGTTACTCTGGGAATGACGAGCAAGAGACCCAGTACTTC. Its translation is CASSYSGNDEQETQYF.

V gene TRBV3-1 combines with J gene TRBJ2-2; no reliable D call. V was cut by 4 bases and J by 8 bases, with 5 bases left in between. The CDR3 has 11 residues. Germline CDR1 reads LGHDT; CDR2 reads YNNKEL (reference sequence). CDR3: CASSRWGELFF. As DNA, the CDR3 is TGTGCCAGCAGCCGATGGGGGGAGCTGTTTTTT.

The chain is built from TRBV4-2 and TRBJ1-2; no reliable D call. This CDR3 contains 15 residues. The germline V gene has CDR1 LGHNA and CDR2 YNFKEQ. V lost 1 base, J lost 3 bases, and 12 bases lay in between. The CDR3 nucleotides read TGTGCCAGCAGCCAAGGAGGGAATTCAGACTATGGCTACACCTTC. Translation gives CASSQGGNSDYGYTF.

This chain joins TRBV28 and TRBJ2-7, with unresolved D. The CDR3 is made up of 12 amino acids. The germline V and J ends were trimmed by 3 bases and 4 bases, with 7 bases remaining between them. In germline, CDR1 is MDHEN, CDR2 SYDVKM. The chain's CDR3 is CASSLGWYEQYF. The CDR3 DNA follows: TGTGCCAGCAGTTTGGGTTGGTACGAGCAGTACTTC. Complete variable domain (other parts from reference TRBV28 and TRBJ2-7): DVKVTQSSRYLVKRTGEKVFLECVQDMDHENMFWYRQDPGLGLRLIYFSYDVKMKEKGDIPEGYSVSREKKERFSLILESASTNQTSMYLCASSLGWYEQYFGPGTRLTVT.

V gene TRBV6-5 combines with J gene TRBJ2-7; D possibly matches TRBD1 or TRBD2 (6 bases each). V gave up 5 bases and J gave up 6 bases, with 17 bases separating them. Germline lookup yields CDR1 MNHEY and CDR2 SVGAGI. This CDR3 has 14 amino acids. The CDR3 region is CASSAPGGAAEQYF. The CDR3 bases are TGTGCCAGCAGTGCTCCCGGGGGCGCGGCCGAGCAGTACTTC.

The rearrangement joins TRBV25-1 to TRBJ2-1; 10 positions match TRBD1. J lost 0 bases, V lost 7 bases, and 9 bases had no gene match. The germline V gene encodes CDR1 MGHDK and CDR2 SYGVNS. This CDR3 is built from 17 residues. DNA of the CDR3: TGTGCCAGCACCCCGGACAGGGGGGGCGTCTCCTACAATGAGCAGTTCTTC. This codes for CASTPDRGGVSYNEQFF. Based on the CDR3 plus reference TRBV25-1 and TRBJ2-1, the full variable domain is EADIYQTPRYLVIGTGKKITLECSQTMGHDKMYWYQQDPGMELHLIHYSYGVNSTEKGDLSSESTVSRIRTEHFPLTLESARPSHTSQYLCASTPDRGGVSYNEQFFGPGTRLTVL.

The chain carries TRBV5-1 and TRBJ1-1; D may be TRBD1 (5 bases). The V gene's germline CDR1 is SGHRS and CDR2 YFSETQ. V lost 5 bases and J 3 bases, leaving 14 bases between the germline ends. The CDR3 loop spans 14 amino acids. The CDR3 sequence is CASSHTSGDTEAFF. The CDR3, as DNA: TGCGCCAGCAGTCACACGTCGGGGGACACTGAAGCTTTCTTT.

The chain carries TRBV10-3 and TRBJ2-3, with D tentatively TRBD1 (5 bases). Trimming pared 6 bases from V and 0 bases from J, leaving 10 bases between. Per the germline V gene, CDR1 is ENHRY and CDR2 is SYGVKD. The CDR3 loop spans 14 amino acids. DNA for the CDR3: TGTGCCATCAGCGGACAAACTAGCACAGATACGCAGTATTTT. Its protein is CAISGQTSTDTQYF.

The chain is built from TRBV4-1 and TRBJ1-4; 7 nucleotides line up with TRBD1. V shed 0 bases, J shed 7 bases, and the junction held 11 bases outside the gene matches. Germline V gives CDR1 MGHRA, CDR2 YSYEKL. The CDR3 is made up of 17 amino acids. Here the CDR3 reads CASSQDRATGDGEKLFF. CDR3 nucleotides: TGCGCCAGCAGCCAAGATAGGGCTACAGGGGATGGTGAAAAACTGTTTTTT.

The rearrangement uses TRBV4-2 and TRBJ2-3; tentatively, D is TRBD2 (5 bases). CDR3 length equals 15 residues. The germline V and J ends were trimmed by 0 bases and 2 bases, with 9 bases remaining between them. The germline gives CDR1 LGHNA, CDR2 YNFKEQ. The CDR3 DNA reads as TGTGCCAGCAGCCAAGAGGTACTAGTCACAGATACGCAGTATTTT. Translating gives CASSQEVLVTDTQYF.

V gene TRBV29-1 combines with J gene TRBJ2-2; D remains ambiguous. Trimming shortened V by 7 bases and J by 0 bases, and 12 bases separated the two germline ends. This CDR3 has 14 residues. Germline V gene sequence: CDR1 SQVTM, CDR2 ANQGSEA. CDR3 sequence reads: CSGQTAPNTGELFF. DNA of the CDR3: TGCAGCGGGCAGACGGCGCCGAACACCGGGGAGCTGTTTTTT.

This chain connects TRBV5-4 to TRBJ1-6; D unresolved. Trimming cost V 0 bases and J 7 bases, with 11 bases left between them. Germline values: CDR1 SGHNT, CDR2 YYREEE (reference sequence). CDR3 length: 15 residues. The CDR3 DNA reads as TGTGCCAGCAGCTTGGATTCAGCTTCAAATTCACCCCTCCACTTT. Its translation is CASSLDSASNSPLHF.

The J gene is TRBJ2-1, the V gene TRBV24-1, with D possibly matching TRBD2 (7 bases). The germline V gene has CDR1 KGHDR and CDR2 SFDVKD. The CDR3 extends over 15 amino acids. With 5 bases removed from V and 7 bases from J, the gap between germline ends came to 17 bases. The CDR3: CATSGGGNRRNEQFF. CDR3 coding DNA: TGTGCCACCAGTGGCGGGGGCAACAGGAGGAATGAGCAGTTCTTC.

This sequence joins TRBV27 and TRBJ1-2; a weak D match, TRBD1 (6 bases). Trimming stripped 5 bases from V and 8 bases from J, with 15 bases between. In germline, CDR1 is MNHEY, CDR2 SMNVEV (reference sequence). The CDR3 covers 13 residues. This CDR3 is CASSPRGAWGYTF. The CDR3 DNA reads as TGTGCCAGCAGTCCTCGGGGGGCCTGGGGCTACACCTTC.